The entry below gives a single TCR beta chain sequence along with its context. Its antigen remains unknown. The data were taken from a study of T cells expressing NK-cell markers. The study's findings and limits: Clarity on HCMV specificity was lacking for the expanded NKG2C+ T cell clones.

Per germline, CDR1 DFQATT and CDR2 SNEGSKA (reference sequence). CDR3 length equals 14 residues. UMI-tagged 5'RACE template switching yielded the TCR beta cDNA. After re-calling the 5' RACE reads, TCRdb lists one entry per CDR3 protein, DNA absent. The table lists 150,000 or so distinct CDR3 sequences. The chain has TRBV20-1 and TRBJ2-1; TCRdb calls TRBD1, which cannot be checked without DNA. This clonotype originated in a woman aged 50 to 60 in good health. Sequencing used blood T cells: a sorted CD56 or NKG2C T cell subset, CD4+ or CD8+ T cells, or bulk PBMC T cells (not recorded which). CDR3 sequence reads: CSALGVVGVDEQFF.